This TCR beta chain appears in the sequencing data of a study of response to subunit inactivated influenza vaccine. This clonotype was seen a handful of times. The V segment lost 5 bases and the J segment 3 bases; nucleotides outside the gene matches: 10. The length of the CDR3 is 16 residues. Germline assignment: CDR1 SEHNR and CDR2 FQNEAQ (reference sequence). In TCRdb, the RT-PCR reads were re-called with MiXCR into one record per CDR3 protein. The data show about 570,000 distinct CDR3 sequences, 11% seen once. The sample also formed part of further work on T cells expressing NK-cell markers. That publication notes: TCR beta libraries carry UMIs added by 5'RACE template switching. Sorted CD3+CD56+NKG2C+, CD3+CD56+NKG2C- and CD3+CD56-NKG2C+ T-cell subsets were beta-chain profiled. Restriction of the sorted population to alpha-beta TCR T cells was achieved in several experiments with an anti-gamma-delta TCR antibody. In five or six donors, dominant NKG2C+ clonotypes were roughly 1.0-8% of CD8+ T cells. The study left the HCMV specificity of expanded NKG2C+ T cell clones unresolved.

The starting material was PBMCs from blood, obtained on the day of vaccination. This TCR came from a man between 50 and 59 years old who received an inactivated influenza vaccine. The gene calls are TRBV7-9 and TRBJ2-1, with TRBD2 identical over 7 bases. The CDR3 here is CASSQGTTPFYNEQFF. CDR3 DNA sequence: TGTGCCAGCAGCCAAGGGACTACCCCCTTCTACAATGAGCAGTTCTTC.